This TCR beta chain was sequenced in a study of cytomegalovirus exposure and HLA in healthy donors. Use of 60 Vbeta and 13 Jbeta primers characterized the PCR. Sequencing used immunoSEQ multiplex PCR; TCRdb keeps in-frame clones, though not all of them. The table shows 100,000 or so clones, with 60% to 85% occurring only once. Trimming at V came to 7 bases and at J to 6 bases, leaving 10 bases not matched to a gene. The CDR3 covers 15 residues. The germline CDR1 and CDR2 sequences are MNHNS and SASEGT. Study-wide results and caveats: There were some public TCRs occurring in many donors, but most TCR sequences were rare. It was in a later analysis that TCR association rates were seen to vary by HLA locus, highest for DRB1 and lowest for HLA-C.

As concerns this clone: Its antigen is currently unknown.

The sample comprised PBMCs. The J gene is TRBJ1-5, the V gene TRBV6-1; 9 bases fit TRBD1. This sequence was found in a woman in her thirties or forties in good health and CMV-seronegative. CDR3 nucleotides: TGTGCCAGCATTTCCAACAGGGGGCTAAGTCAGCCCCAGCATTTT. Translating it yields CASISNRGLSQPQHF.